The source of this T cell receptor (beta chain) is a study of blood T cell repertoires in COVID-19. Overall study context: Researchers got acute and convalescent COVID-19 samples from the United States, Italy and Spain. PBMCs, B-cell-depleted T cells, or T cells provided the cDNA or gDNA that made up the material.

Looked up from germline, CDR1 is DFQATT and CDR2 is SNEGSKA (reference sequence). The CDR3 loop spans 11 amino acids. Between the trimmed V and J ends, which lost 6 bases and 9 bases, there was a span of 12 bases. This clone was picked up many times. As processed by the authors: Scientists estimated how many nucleated cells there were by amplifying reference gene primers. Repertoires were generated with immunoSEQ multiplex PCR, while TCRdb's copy carries only in-frame clones and drops some. The V and J calls and clone size are taken from that table; D and trimming were inferred from the DNA. The data show approximately 100,000 clones, about four fifths seen once.

This TCR was sampled from a human donor in a cohort sampled during active COVID-19. Sample: peripheral blood. The chain joins TRBV20-1 to TRBJ1-5; no definite D call. Here the CDR3 DNA reads TGCAGTGCCACGTCGGGTGGGCCCCAGCATTTT. This codes for CSATSGGPQHF.